This T cell receptor beta chain was obtained from a study of human T cells and chemical hapten exposure. This clonotype was detected a few times. The library gave individual cDNA molecules unique molecular identifiers. TCRdb passed the RACE reads through MiXCR, listing each CDR3 protein once. This table has 350,000 to 400,000 distinct CDR3 sequences, about 6% appearing once. The time point: patch test 2, 6 weeks after DPC sensitization. Treatment specified: therapeutic diphenylcyclopropenone sensitization with weekly scalp DPC. This sequence originates from a woman aged 18-29 years with alopecia areata. Some clones in this sample may be carry-over from other donors' samples. The sample here was whole blood, taken in connection with sensitization to the hapten diphenylcyclopropenone (DPC).

The CDR3 here is CASSSANRGNTEAFF. For the CDR3, the DNA is TGTGCCAGCAGTTCGGCCAACAGGGGTAACACTGAAGCTTTCTTT. V usage is TRBV12-3 or TRBV12-4 and J usage is TRBJ1-1, with 7 bases lining up with TRBD1. This CDR3 region has 15 residues. After removal of 4 bases from V and 2 bases from J, the junction contained 7 bases not matched to a gene.